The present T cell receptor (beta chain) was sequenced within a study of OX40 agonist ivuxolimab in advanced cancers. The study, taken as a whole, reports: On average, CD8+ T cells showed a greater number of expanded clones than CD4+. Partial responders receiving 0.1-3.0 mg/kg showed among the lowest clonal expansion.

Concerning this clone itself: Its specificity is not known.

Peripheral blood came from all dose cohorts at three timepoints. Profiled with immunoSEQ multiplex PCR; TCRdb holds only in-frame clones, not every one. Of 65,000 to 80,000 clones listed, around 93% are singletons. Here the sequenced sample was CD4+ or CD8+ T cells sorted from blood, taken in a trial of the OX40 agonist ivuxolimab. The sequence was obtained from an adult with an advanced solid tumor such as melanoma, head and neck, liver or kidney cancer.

For the CDR3, the DNA is TGTGCCAGCAGCTCCACCCCCCAGCGGGTATCCTACGAGCAGTACTTC. Protein product: CASSSTPQRVSYEQYF. This chain uses TRBV4-2 with TRBJ2-7; tentative D call: TRBD2 (6 bases). CDR1 is LGHNA and CDR2 is YNFKEQ in the germline V gene. Trimming took 5 bases from V and 1 from J, leaving 18 bases between them. The CDR3 extends over 16 amino acids.